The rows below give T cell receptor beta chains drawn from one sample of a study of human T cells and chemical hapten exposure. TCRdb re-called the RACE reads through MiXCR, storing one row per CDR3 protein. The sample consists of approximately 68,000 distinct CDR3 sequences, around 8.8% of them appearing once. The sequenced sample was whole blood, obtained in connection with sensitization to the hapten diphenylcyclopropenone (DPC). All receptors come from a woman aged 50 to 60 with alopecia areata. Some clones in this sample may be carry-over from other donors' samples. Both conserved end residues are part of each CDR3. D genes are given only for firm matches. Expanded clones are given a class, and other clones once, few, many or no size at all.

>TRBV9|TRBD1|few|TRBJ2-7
TGTGCCAGCAGCGTAGAGGGGACAGGCGCCTACGAGCAGTACTTC
CASSVEGTGAYEQYF
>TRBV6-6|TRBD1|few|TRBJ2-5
TGTGCCAGCAGTTTCCCCGGGACAGGGGAAGAGACCCAGTACTTC
CASSFPGTGEETQYF
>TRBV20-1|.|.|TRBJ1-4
TGCAGTGCCCAGAGATCATTCCCCTTTGCAACTAATAAAAAACTGTTTTTT
CSAQRSFPFATNKKLFF
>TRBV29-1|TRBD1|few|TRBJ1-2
TGCAGCGTTGGGAGACAGGGGGCCTACTATGGCTACACCTTC
CSVGRQGAYYGYTF
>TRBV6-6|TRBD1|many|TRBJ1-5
TGTGCCAGCACCCTACAGGGGGCGGACAATCAGCCCCAGCATTTT
CASTLQGADNQPQHF
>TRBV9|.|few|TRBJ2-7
TGTGCCAGCAGCGTGGGACCAGCCTCCTACGAGCAGTACTTC
CASSVGPASYEQYF
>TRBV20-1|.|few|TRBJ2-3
TGCAGTGCCCGCCGGACAGCGATCACAGATACGCAGTATTTT
CSARRTAITDTQYF
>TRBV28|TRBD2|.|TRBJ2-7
TGTGCCAGCAGTCCCCTAGCGGGAGGCGAGCAGTACTTC
CASSPLAGGEQYF
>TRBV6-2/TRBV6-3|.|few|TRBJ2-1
TGTGCCAGCAGTTACCCGAGGGTCAATGAGCAGTTCTTC
CASSYPRVNEQFF
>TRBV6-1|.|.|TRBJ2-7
TGTGCCAGCAGTGAAGTGGGGTCCGCCTACGAGCAGTACTTC
CASSEVGSAYEQYF
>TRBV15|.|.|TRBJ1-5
TGTGCCACCAGCCGAGTGGGCTCGGTCAATCAGCCCCAGCATTTT
CATSRVGSVNQPQHF
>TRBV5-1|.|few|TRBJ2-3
TGCGCCAGCCCTCTGAGAGATACGCAGTATTTT
CASPLRDTQYF
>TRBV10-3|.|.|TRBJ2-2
TGTGCCATCAGTGACTCGGTCGTGGCGGTTAACACCGGGGAGCTGTTTTTT
CAISDSVVAVNTGELFF
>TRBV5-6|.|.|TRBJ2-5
TGTGCCAGCAGCTTGGATGACGAGACCCAGTACTTC
CASSLDDETQYF
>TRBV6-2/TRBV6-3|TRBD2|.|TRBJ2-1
TGTGCCAGCGGGCTAGCGGGAGGAAGCAATGAGCAGTTCTTC
CASGLAGGSNEQFF
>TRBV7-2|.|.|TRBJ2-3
TGTGCCAGCAGCTTAGAAGTAAGGACAGATACGCAGTATTTT
CASSLEVRTDTQYF
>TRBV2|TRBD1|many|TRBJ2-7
TGTGCCAGCAGTGGACAGGGCTACGAGCAGTACTTC
CASSGQGYEQYF
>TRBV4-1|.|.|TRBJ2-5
TGCGCCAGCAGCCGACTAGTACTGGAGACCCAGTACTTC
CASSRLVLETQYF
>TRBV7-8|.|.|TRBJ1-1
TGTGCCAGCAGCCCCGTCCCCGGGACCCATGAAGCTTTCTTT
CASSPVPGTHEAFF
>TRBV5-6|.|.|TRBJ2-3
TGTGCCAGCAGCCCGAGAGACTCAGGAGGCACAGATACGCAGTATTTT
CASSPRDSGGTDTQYF
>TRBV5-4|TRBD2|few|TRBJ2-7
TGTGCCAGCACCCCGACTAGCGGAACTTACGAGCAGTACTTC
CASTPTSGTYEQYF
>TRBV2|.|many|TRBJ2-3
TGTGCCAGCAGTGAATATACTAGAATAGGCACAGATACGCAGTATTTT
CASSEYTRIGTDTQYF
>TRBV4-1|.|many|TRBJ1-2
TGCGCCAGCAGCCAAGAGGGGGAGGTCAACTATGGCTACACCTTC
CASSQEGEVNYGYTF
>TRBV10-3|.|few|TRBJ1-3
TGTGCCATCAGTGAGTCTGGCTTCCGCTCTGGAAACACCATATATTTT
CAISESGFRSGNTIYF
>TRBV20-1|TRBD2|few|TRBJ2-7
TGCAGTGCTGGATCCTTAGCGGGGGGAGGGGAGCAGTACTTC
CSAGSLAGGGEQYF
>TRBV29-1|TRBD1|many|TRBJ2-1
TGCAGCGTCGGACAGGGGTCAGTCAATGAGCAGTTCTTC
CSVGQGSVNEQFF
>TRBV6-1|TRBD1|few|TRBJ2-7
TGTGCCAGCAGATCCCGGACAGGGGGTGGCACCTACGAGCAGTACTTC
CASRSRTGGGTYEQYF
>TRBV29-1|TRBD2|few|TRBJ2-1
TGCAGCGTTGAAGTTAGCGGGAGGGGCAATGAGCAGTTCTTC
CSVEVSGRGNEQFF
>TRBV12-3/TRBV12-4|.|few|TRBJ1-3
TGTGCCAGCAGTACCCGAAGGGGCGCTGGAAACACCATATATTTT
CASSTRRGAGNTIYF
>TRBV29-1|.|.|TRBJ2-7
TGCAGCGTCGATGACACAGGGGGGGTTCAACAGTACTTC
CSVDDTGGVQQYF
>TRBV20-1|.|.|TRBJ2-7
TGCAGTGCTAGAGAGGGGGCGGGAGCGTACGAGCAGTACTTC
CSAREGAGAYEQYF
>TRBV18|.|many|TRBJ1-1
TGTGCCAGCTCAGAGACAGTGAACACTGAAGCTTTCTTT
CASSETVNTEAFF
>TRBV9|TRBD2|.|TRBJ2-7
TGTGCCAGCAGCGTAGTCGGGGGGGGGAACGAGCAGTACTTC
CASSVVGGGNEQYF
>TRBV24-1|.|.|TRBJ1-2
TGTGCCACCAGTGATCCCTCGCAGGCCTATGGCTACACCTTC
CATSDPSQAYGYTF
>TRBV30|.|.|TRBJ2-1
TGTGCCTGGAACGGGGCCGGTGAGCAGTTCTTC
CAWNGAGEQFF
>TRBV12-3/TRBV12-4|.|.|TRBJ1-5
TGTGCCAGCATCAGGGGCAGTTTGAATCAGCCCCAGCATTTT
CASIRGSLNQPQHF
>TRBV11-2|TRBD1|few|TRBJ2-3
TGTGCCAGCAGCTTAGAGGGGACAGGGGCCCCAGATACGCAGTATTTT
CASSLEGTGAPDTQYF
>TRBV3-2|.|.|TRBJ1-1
TGTGCCAGCAGCCAAGATCCCCAGACCACACAATTGAACACTGAAGCTTTCTTT
CASSQDPQTTQLNTEAFF
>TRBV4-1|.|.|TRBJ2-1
TGCGCCAGCAGCCAAGGCAATGAGCAGTTCTTC
CASSQGNEQFF
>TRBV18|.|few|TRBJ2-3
TGTGCCAGCTCCCGCAGTAGCGAGGATACGCAGTATTTT
CASSRSSEDTQYF
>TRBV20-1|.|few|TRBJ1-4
TGCAGTGCTAGGGAGGCGCGTAATGAAAAACTGTTTTTT
CSAREARNEKLFF
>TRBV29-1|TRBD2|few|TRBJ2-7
TGCAGCGTTGGAGGAGTAGCGGGAGGGTCTGAGCAGTACTTC
CSVGGVAGGSEQYF
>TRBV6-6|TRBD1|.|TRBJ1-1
TGTGCCAGCACCCTGACAGGGGAGAGCACTGAAGCTTTCTTT
CASTLTGESTEAFF
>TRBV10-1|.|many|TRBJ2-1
TGCGCCAGCAGTGACGGCTTCTCCTACAATGAGCAGTTCTTC
CASSDGFSYNEQFF
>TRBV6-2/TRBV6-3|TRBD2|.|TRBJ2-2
TGTGCCAGCAGTCCGACGGGGGGTGGCACCGGGGAGCTGTTTTTT
CASSPTGGGTGELFF
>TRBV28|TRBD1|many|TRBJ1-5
TGTGCCAGCAGTCTCGCCCGACAGGGGGCTCGCCAGCCCCAGCATTTT
CASSLARQGARQPQHF
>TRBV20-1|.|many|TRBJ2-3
TGCAGTGCTAGAGGACCGGCAGATACGCAGTATTTT
CSARGPADTQYF
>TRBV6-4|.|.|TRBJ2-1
TGTGCCAGCAGTGACGACCCTTTGACCCGTTACAATGAGCAGTTCTTC
CASSDDPLTRYNEQFF
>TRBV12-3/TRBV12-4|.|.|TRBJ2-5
TGTGCCAGCAGTTTAAGAGATGAGACCCAGTACTTC
CASSLRDETQYF
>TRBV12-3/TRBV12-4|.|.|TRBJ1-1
TGTGCCAGCAGAGTTGGGAGGAGCGGAGCTTTCTTT
CASRVGRSGAFF
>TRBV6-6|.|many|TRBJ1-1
TGTGCCAGCAGTTACTCGGCAGGGAACACTGAAGCTTTCTTT
CASSYSAGNTEAFF
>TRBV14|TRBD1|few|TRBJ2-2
TGTGCCAGCAGCCAAGATTTACCCGGGACAGGTGCTAACACCGGGGAGCTGTTTTTT
CASSQDLPGTGANTGELFF
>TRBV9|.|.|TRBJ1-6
TGTGCCAGCAGCGCCGGACTGATCAATTCACCCCTCCACTTT
CASSAGLINSPLHF
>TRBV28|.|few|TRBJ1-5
TGTGCCAGCAGTTTACCAAGTAGTCAGCCCCAGCATTTT
CASSLPSSQPQHF
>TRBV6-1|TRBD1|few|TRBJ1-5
TGTGCCAGCAGTGGAAATACCGGGACAGGGGGCCTCGGCAATCAGCCCCAGCATTTT
CASSGNTGTGGLGNQPQHF
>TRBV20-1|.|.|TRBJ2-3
TGCAGTGCCTCTATCACAGTGAAAACAGATACGCAGTATTTT
CSASITVKTDTQYF
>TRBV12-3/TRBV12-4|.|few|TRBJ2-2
TGTGCCAGCATCCCCGAATGGGGGATGGAGAACACCGGGGAGCTGTTTTTT
CASIPEWGMENTGELFF
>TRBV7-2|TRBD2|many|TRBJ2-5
TGTGCCAGCAGCCCCGCGGCGGGAGCAGAGACCCAGTACTTC
CASSPAAGAETQYF
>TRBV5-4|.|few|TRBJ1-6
TGTGCCAGCAGCTTGGCCCCTAATTCACCCCTCCACTTT
CASSLAPNSPLHF
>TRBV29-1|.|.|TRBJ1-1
TGCAGCGTTGCCAGGGGATCTCTAGCTTTCTTT
CSVARGSLAFF